This T cell receptor beta chain comes out of a study of cytomegalovirus exposure and HLA in healthy donors (dated by TCRdb to between 2016 and 2019). Concerning the study at large: A later analysis indicated that the 95 to 150 validation repertoires were generated on the platform also employed for the 650 to 850 repertoires of the first cohort. The study was designed to test whether signatures of past pathogen exposure could be identified by cataloging public T cell receptors. Along with the approximately 700-subject first cohort, a separate validation cohort of around 110 different subjects was used. The study combined high-throughput TCR immunosequencing, statistical association of individual TCRs with disease status, and machine learning to predict cytomegalovirus infection status. The paper as a whole reports these results and caveats: A total of 164 TCR beta chains were listed by the study as associated with cytomegalovirus. According to the authors, the approach could potentially be generalized to other disease states and immunological phenotypes. The classifier was reported to diagnose cytomegalovirus status with high specificity and sensitivity in both the original and validation cohorts. All 120 or so repertoires were used to score co-occurrence in the validation cohort in a later analysis, because that analysis had no HLA typing for the cohort. Most TCR sequences were seen in very few donors, while some public TCRs were found in many individuals. In vitro tests confirmed that three of the cytomegalovirus-associated TCR beta chains recognize cytomegalovirus antigens. A later analysis found that TCRs clustered in the first cohort also tended to co-occur in the roughly 120 validation repertoires, with just under 95% of cluster scores above 0.

The cysteine opens and the phenylalanine closes a CDR3 of 15 amino acids. The DNA shown is the 45-base CDR3, in frame from base 1. CDR1 is given as SQVTM and CDR2 as ANQGSEA, both from the germline V gene. V is pruned by 6 bases and J by 7 bases, leaving 16 bases of the junction without a gene match. Libraries were prepared through the immunoSEQ multiplex PCR assay. The study's own analysis went as follows. A statistical classification framework was built for diagnosing cytomegalovirus status from the catalog of TCR beta chain sequences. As stored in TCRdb, this immuneACCESS dataset retains in-frame rearrangements with V and J assigned. A fraction of the clones does not appear; measured against another copy, unresolved V genes explain less than half of the discrepancy, and the remainder lacks a known reason. V and J calls and clone size come straight from that table; D and trimming were deduced from the DNA. The sample table lists under 400,000 clones, roughly 89% of them with a count of one. The ten top clones hold under 0.95% of the sample.

As for this clone: No antigen is known for it. The record has no base qualities; no much larger clone is one base away.

The donors belonged to the validation cohort of over a hundred subjects, which was separate from the approximately 700-subject first cohort. Recombination joined TRBV29-1 with TRBJ2-5; the junction holds 8 bases that match TRBD1. Sequencing was carried out using PBMCs. This TCR derives from a woman aged 18-29 years in good health and CMV-seronegative. The CDR3 reads CSVQGAARPSGTQYF. Read as DNA, the sequence is TGCAGCGTCCAGGGGGCGGCCCGCCCCTCGGGGACCCAGTACTTC.